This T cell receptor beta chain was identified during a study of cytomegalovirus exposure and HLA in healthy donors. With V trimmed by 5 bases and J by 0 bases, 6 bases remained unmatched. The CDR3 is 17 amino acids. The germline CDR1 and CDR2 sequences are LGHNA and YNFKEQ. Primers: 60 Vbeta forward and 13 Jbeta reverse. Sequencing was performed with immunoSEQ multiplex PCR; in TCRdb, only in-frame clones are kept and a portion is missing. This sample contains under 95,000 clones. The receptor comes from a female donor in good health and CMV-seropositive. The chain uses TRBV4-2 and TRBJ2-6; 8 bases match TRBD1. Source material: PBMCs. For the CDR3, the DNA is TGTGCCAGCAGCACCCGGGACAGGACCTCTGGGGCCAACGTCCTGACTTTC. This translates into CASSTRDRTSGANVLTF.